The 20 T cell receptor beta chains given below trace back to one sample, sequenced in a study of neurological immune-mediated disorders. In TCRdb, the 5' RACE reads were re-called with MiXCR into one record per CDR3 protein. The sample lists roughly 50,000 distinct CDR3 sequences, around 4% occurring once. Input material: PBMCs. The source of these receptors is a woman aged 55-70 years with multiple sclerosis.

This clonotype was picked up many times. The chain recombines TRBV5-5 with TRBJ1-5; maybe TRBD1 (5 bases). The germline CDR1 and CDR2 sequences are SGHKS and YYEKEE (reference sequence). V was clipped by 5 bases and J by 3 bases, with 15 bases between them. The CDR3 runs to 15 residues. The CDR3 protein is CASSFLGGTNQPQHF. CDR3 DNA sequence: TGTGCCAGCAGTTTCCTGGGGGGGACCAATCAGCCCCAGCATTTT.

This chain joins TRBV20-1 and TRBJ2-3; 8 nucleotides match TRBD2. This CDR3 spans 14 amino acids. V dropped 5 bases and J dropped 1; count of bases not matched to a gene: 5. Germline V gene sequence: CDR1 DFQATT, CDR2 SNEGSKA (reference sequence). The CDR3 loop is CSASTSDGTDTQYF. DNA for the CDR3: TGCAGTGCTTCGACTAGCGATGGCACAGATACGCAGTATTTT.

This clonotype was seen at least ten times. The chain couples TRBV12-3 or TRBV12-4 to TRBJ2-1; TRBD1 matches 7 bases. This CDR3 spans 14 amino acids. J lost 8 bases, V lost 6 bases, and 10 bases had no gene match. Here the CDR3 reads CASSPRQGRDEQFF. CDR3 DNA sequence: TGTGCCAGCAGCCCGAGACAGGGTCGAGATGAGCAGTTCTTC.

This clonotype was counted many times. V is TRBV24-1 and J is TRBJ1-4; the D is unclear. Trimming stripped 2 bases from V and 3 bases from J, with 6 bases between. The germline gives CDR1 KGHDR, CDR2 SFDVKD. This CDR3 is built from 14 residues. The CDR3 sequence: CATSDYLANEKLFF. The CDR3 DNA follows: TGTGCCACCAGTGATTATCTGGCTAATGAAAAACTGTTTTTT.

This clonotype was observed at least ten times. The V gene is TRBV27, the J gene TRBJ2-5; TRBD2 aligns across 7 bases. The V gene's germline CDR1 is MNHEY and CDR2 SMNVEV (reference sequence). CDR3 length equals 13 residues. The V segment lost 4 bases and the J segment 3 bases; nucleotides outside the gene matches: 2. In DNA, the CDR3 is TGTGCCAGCAGTTGGGGGGGGGAAGAGACCCAGTACTTC. Translated, it gives CASSWGGEETQYF.

The chain uses TRBV18 and TRBJ1-6; D perhaps matches TRBD1 (6 bases). Trimming cost V 3 bases and J 11 bases, with 14 bases left between them. This CDR3 is built from 14 residues. Germline lookup yields CDR1 KGHSH and CDR2 LQKENI. The CDR3 DNA reads TGTGCCAGCTCACCCCCGGGGGCACGGGCACCCCTCCACTTT. This translates into CASSPPGARAPLHF.

In its sample, this clonotype ranks as medium-sized. CDR3 nucleotides: TGCAGTGCTAGAGTGAGACAGGCAACTTTCTTT. Translating it yields CSARVRQATFF. J is TRBJ1-1 and V is TRBV20-1; tentative D call: TRBD1 (6 bases). Germline V lookup: CDR1 DFQATT, CDR2 SNEGSKA (reference sequence). CDR3 length: 11 amino acids. V shed 1 base and J shed 12 bases, with 12 bases lying between them.

At least ten counts were recorded for this clonotype. The gene calls are TRBV29-1 and TRBJ2-5; D is unresolved. CDR1 is SQVTM and CDR2 is ANQGSEA in the germline V gene. The CDR3 runs to 12 residues. Trimming stripped 4 bases from V and 4 bases from J, with 10 bases between. CDR3 nucleotides: TGCAGCGTTGTAGTTCTTGGAGAGACCCAGTACTTC. Amino acid sequence: CSVVVLGETQYF.

The V and J genes are TRBV20-1 and TRBJ1-2, with 9 bases matching TRBD1. The junction had 9 bases not matched to a gene; V was cut back by 5 bases and J by 8 bases. The CDR3 is 13 amino acids. CDR1 is DFQATT and CDR2 is SNEGSKA in the germline V gene (reference sequence). The CDR3 coding sequence is TGCAGTGCTCAGGGACAGGGAGGCGAAGGCTACACCTTC. It codes for CSAQGQGGEGYTF.

This clonotype was detected ten times or more. The genes are TRBV10-3 and TRBJ2-5; possibly TRBD1 for D (5 bases). This CDR3 spans 14 amino acids. In germline, CDR1 is ENHRY, CDR2 SYGVKD. The V and J ends lost 3 bases and 5 bases respectively, with 13 bases between them. The CDR3, as DNA: TGTGCCATCAGTGACTACGGCTCAGGGGAGACCCAGTACTTC. Translating gives CAISDYGSGETQYF.

This clonotype was observed many times. The V and J genes are TRBV20-1 and TRBJ1-1; possible D gene TRBD1, 6 bases. Germline lookup yields CDR1 DFQATT and CDR2 SNEGSKA (reference sequence). The CDR3 is 12 amino acids. Trimming shortened V by 6 bases and J by 11 bases, and 19 bases separated the two germline ends. CDR3 amino acids: CSAPLGGLLAFF. CDR3 sequence (DNA): TGCAGTGCCCCCCTTGGGGGGCTTTTGGCTTTCTTT.

This clonotype has at least ten counts. The V call is TRBV4-1, the J call TRBJ2-1, with 12 bases fitting TRBD1. The junction had 8 bases not matched to a gene; V was cut back by 3 bases and J by 8 bases. In germline, CDR1 is MGHRA, CDR2 YSYEKL. The CDR3 is 16 amino acids. The CDR3: CASSHWGQGALDEQFF. The CDR3 DNA reads TGCGCCAGCAGCCATTGGGGACAGGGGGCTTTGGATGAGCAGTTCTTC.

This clonotype was observed many times. One end of the junction does not line up with germline, which may come from a read error. The rearrangement joins TRBV5-1 to TRBJ1-1; a possible D gene is TRBD1 (5 bases). This CDR3 contains 12 residues. The germline V gene has CDR1 SGHRS and CDR2 YFSETQ. The CDR3 loop is CASSLGDTEAFF. CDR3 sequence (DNA): TGTGCCAGCAGTTTGGGGGACACTGAAGCTTTCTTT.

This clonotype was picked up a small number of times. The rearrangement joins TRBV11-2 to TRBJ1-2, with D possibly matching TRBD1 (6 bases). The CDR3 spans 12 residues. Germline V lookup: CDR1 SGHAT, CDR2 FQNNGV. V lost 4 bases, J lost 6 bases, and 9 bases lay in between. CDR3 sequence reads: CASSSGGHGYTF. CDR3 DNA sequence: TGTGCCAGCAGCTCGGGGGGCCATGGCTACACCTTC.

CDR3 sequence reads: CASSDWAGANVLTF. CDR3 coding DNA: TGTGCCAGCAGTGACTGGGCCGGGGCCAACGTCCTGACTTTC. The rearrangement joins TRBV25-1 to TRBJ2-6; D unresolved. Germline CDR1 MGHDK, CDR2 SYGVNS. Between the trimmed V and J ends, which lost 3 bases and 4 bases, there was a span of 7 bases. CDR3 length: 14 amino acids. Combining the CDR3 with reference TRBV25-1 and TRBJ2-6 gives the whole variable domain EADIYQTPRYLVIGTGKKITLECSQTMGHDKMYWYQQDPGMELHLIHYSYGVNSTEKGDLSSESTVSRIRTEHFPLTLESARPSHTSQYLCASSDWAGANVLTFGAGSRLTVL.

This clonotype was observed a handful of times. The chain has TRBV20-1 and TRBJ1-5; 9 bases match TRBD1. Losses at the gene ends were 1 base for V and 6 bases for J; bases not matched to a gene: 4. Germline CDR1 DFQATT, CDR2 SNEGSKA (reference sequence). The CDR3 loop spans 14 amino acids. The CDR3 region is CSARGPQGAQPQHF. In nucleotides, the CDR3 is TGCAGTGCTAGAGGGCCACAGGGGGCTCAGCCCCAGCATTTT.

This clonotype was counted ten times or more. The rearrangement joins TRBV10-2 to TRBJ2-1; no reliable D call. CDR1 and CDR2 from the germline V gene are WSHSY and SAAADI. The length of the CDR3 is 14 residues. The V end was cut by 3 bases, the J end by 4 bases, with 10 bases between. The CDR3 spells CASSDSPTYNEQFF. CDR3 DNA sequence: TGCGCCAGCAGTGATAGCCCTACGTACAATGAGCAGTTCTTC.

A few counts support this clonotype. V and J are TRBV2 and TRBJ1-6; D might be TRBD1 (5 bases). Looked up from germline, CDR1 is SNHLY and CDR2 is FYNNEI. The CDR3 spans 13 residues. Trimming cost V 11 bases and J 7 bases, with 15 bases left between them. The CDR3 here is CAWGSGSNSPLHF. CDR3 nucleotides: TGTGCCTGGGGCTCAGGGTCGAATTCACCCCTCCACTTT.

The genes are TRBV20-1 and TRBJ1-5; TRBD1 matches 7 bases. Germline assignment: CDR1 DFQATT and CDR2 SNEGSKA (reference sequence). J lost 2 bases, V lost 5 bases, and 3 bases had no gene match. This CDR3 is built from 13 residues. The DNA for the CDR3 is TGCAGTGCTGCAGGGGGGCGCAATCAGCCCCAGCATTTT. This codes for CSAAGGRNQPQHF.

This clonotype occurred many times. This chain uses TRBV7-3 with TRBJ2-5; 16 nucleotides agree with TRBD2. Germline V gene sequence: CDR1 SGHTA, CDR2 FQGTGA. The CDR3 has 16 residues. Germline trimming cut 5 bases from V and 4 bases from J; bases unmatched to any gene: 4. This chain's CDR3 is CASSPGTSGGAETQYF. CDR3 bases: TGTGCCAGCAGCCCTGGGACTAGCGGGGGGGCAGAGACCCAGTACTTC. Drawing the rest from reference TRBV7-3 and TRBJ2-5, the complete variable domain is GAGVSQTPSNKVTEKGKYVELRCDPISGHTALYWYRQSLGQGPEFLIYFQGTGAADDSGLPNDRFFAVRPEGSVSTLKIQRTERGDSAVYLCASSPGTSGGAETQYFGPGTRLLVL.